This TCR beta chain came from a study of T cells expressing NK-cell markers. TCRdb re-analyzed the 5' RACE reads; it lists each CDR3 protein once, without DNA. The ten top clones account for about 3.6%, within a sample of about 540,000 distinct CDR3 sequences. This CDR3 is built from 12 residues. The genes are TRBV12-3 or TRBV12-4 and TRBJ1-1. The receptor was derived from a man aged 18 to 30 in good health. The sequencing sample was made of blood T cells: a sorted CD56 or NKG2C T cell subset, CD4+ or CD8+ T cells, or bulk PBMC T cells (not recorded which). The CDR3: CATKKMDTEAFF.